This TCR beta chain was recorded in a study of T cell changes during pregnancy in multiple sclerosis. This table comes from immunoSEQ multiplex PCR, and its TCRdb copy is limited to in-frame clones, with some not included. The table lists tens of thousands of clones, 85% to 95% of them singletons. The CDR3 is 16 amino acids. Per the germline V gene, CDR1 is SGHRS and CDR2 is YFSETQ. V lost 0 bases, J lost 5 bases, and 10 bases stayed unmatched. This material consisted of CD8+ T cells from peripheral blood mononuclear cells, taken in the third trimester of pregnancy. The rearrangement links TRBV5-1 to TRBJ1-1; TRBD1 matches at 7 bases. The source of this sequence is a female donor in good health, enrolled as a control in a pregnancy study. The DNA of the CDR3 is TGCGCCAGCAGCTTGGGACAGGGTATCGTCGGTACTGAAGCTTTCTTT. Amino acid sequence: CASSLGQGIVGTEAFF.